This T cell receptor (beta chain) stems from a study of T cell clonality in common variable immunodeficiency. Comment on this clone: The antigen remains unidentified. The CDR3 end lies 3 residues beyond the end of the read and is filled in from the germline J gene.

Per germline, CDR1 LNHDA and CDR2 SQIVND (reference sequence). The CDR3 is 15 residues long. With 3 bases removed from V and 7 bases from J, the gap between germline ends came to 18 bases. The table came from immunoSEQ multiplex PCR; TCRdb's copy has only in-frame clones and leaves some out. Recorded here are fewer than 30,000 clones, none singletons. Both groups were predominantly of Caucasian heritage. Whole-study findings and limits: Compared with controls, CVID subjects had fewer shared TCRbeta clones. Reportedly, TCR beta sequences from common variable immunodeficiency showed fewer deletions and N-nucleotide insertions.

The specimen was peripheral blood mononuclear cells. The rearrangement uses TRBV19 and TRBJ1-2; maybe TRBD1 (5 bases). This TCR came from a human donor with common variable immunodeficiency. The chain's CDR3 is CASSITAGRASGYTF. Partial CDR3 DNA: TGTGCCAGTAGTATTACGGCCGGCAGGGCTTCTGGC.